This T cell receptor beta chain originates from a study of beta chain features in type 1 diabetes (dated by TCRdb to 2017 to 2018). In terms of the full investigation: Patients and healthy donors did not differ in mean age, gender distribution, total cell number or subset yield. Whereas all 30 or so donors provided naive and central memory subsets, regulatory and stem cell-like memory subsets were isolated from just 8 patients and roughly eight healthy donors. The study compared the TCRB repertoires of sorted circulating CD4+ T cell subsets in recently diagnosed type 1 diabetes patients with those in matched healthy donors. A total of 100 million to 110 million sorted cells were examined across all samples, and a strong correlation was observed between cell number per subset and RNA yield.

Reading from cysteine to phenylalanine, the CDR3 counts 14 amino acids. The DNA shown is the 42-base CDR3, in frame from base 1. V is shortened by 2 bases, J by 4 bases, and the region joining them spans 15 bases. CDR1 and CDR2 (SQVTM, ANQGSEA) derive from the germline V gene. Study-level results and caveats: Fewer insertions and more nucleotide deletions at VDJ recombination sites were observed in patients with type 1 diabetes, implying thymic rearrangement abnormalities. Naive, central memory and regulatory TCRB repertoires appeared to be more alike among patients than among healthy donors. In all four CD4+ subsets, TCRB CDR3 length was moderately but significantly shorter in type 1 diabetes patients. Because cDNA rather than genomic DNA was sequenced, highly expressing activated cells could have been over-represented, although no difference in activation and CD3 levels was found between groups. PCR might favor shorter templates, but patient and control samples were amplified and corrected together, so any skew would affect both groups equally. HLA sub-analyses involved small numbers of individuals, so any influence of HLA type on TCRB rearrangement remained unresolved.

All of the isolated RNA was reverse transcribed with the High Capacity cDNA Reverse Transcription Kit, so expressed TCRB transcripts were sequenced. Deep immunoSEQ sequencing was applied to naive, central memory and regulatory T cell samples, giving an average of around 4 million total reads per sample. After sorted cells were lysed in RLT buffer, RNA was extracted with DNase-treated RNeasy Micro or Mini kits, with the choice depending on cell number. To prevent cross-contamination, each cell subset was processed individually, whereas patient and healthy donor samples were processed jointly. The immunoSEQ multiplex PCR was used to amplify TCRB sequences from cDNA, yielding 87-bp fragments that span the CDR3 region. Sequencing of the amplicons was performed on the Illumina HiSeq platform. The source study handled its data this way. PCR bias was corrected computationally using synthetic template baselines, and reads within Hamming distance 2 were collapsed, with unmergeable singletons discarded. Reads were aligned against IMGT so that V, D and J genes, CDR3 length and insertions or deletions at six rearrangement sites could be assigned. Within each subset, clonotype counts were normalized to sorted cell number, and only after that were true diversity and Gini coefficients computed with the tcR R package. The overlap coefficient, calculated on TCRB nucleotide sequences, was used to quantify repertoire sharing. Out-of-frame TCRB sequences from naive cells were analyzed to stand in for the pre-selection repertoire. TCRdb retrieved this table from immuneACCESS and kept in-frame rearrangements only. Not all clones are present; in checked studies, unresolved V genes account for under half, and no reason is known for the remainder. V, J and clone size were drawn from that table, and D and trimming were deduced from the DNA. The sample includes around 500,000 clones, with 30% observed a single time. In total, the top ten clones hold 0.05% to 0.07% of the sample.

Each donor gave one peripheral blood draw, approximately 0.11 L on average, collected into heparinised tubes. Naive, central memory, regulatory and stem cell-like memory CD4+ T cells were sorted on a BD FACSAria II using a panel including CD45RO, CCR7, CD25, CD127, CD95 and CD27. A purity above 95% was achieved for all sorted populations. PBMCs were isolated immediately by Lymphoprep density gradient centrifugation and stained directly without culture. Samples were stained and sorted in pairs, with one healthy donor and one patient per experiment, so that batch effects were minimized. This clone was found a few times. Its specific antigen is unknown. No much larger clone exists at a distance of one base, and base qualities are not known.

Recombination joined TRBV29-1 with TRBJ2-7; the D gene is possibly TRBD2, with 6 bases matching. The receptor was isolated from a man aged 18 to 29 in good health. Sequencing was carried out using naive CD4+ T cells from blood. What this sample's cell subset or site label stands for: true naive CD4+ T cells. This receptor carries the CDR3 CSVEPSGSGYEQYF. The DNA sequence is TGCAGCGTTGAACCCTCGGGTAGCGGATACGAGCAGTACTTC.